This T cell receptor beta chain was retrieved from a study of blood T cell repertoires in COVID-19. On the study more broadly: Donors in the United States, Italy and Spain gave samples during acute or convalescent COVID-19. Nucleic acid was either cDNA or gDNA, and it came from T cells, B-cell-depleted T cells, or PBMCs.

In the source study's methods: How many nucleated cells were present was estimated from reference gene primer amplification. TCRdb's table, derived via immunoSEQ multiplex PCR, lists solely in-frame clones and lacks some. V and J calls and clone size are those listed in that table; D and trimming were worked out from the DNA. The table records hundreds of thousands of clones, around 89% of them present only once. This study enrolled people aged roughly 18 to 90 from 20 to 25 US geographic areas. The V end lost 1 base, the J end lost 0 bases, and 15 bases lay between the germline ends. The CDR3 spans 17 residues. Germline lookup yields CDR1 LGHNA and CDR2 YSLEER.

This chain connects TRBV4-3 to TRBJ1-1; D is uncertain. The material sequenced was PBMCs or T cells enriched from blood (not recorded which). The sequence was collected from a young woman with acute COVID-19. The CDR3 loop is CASSQGLLESMNTEAFF. CDR3 nucleotide sequence: TGCGCCAGCAGCCAAGGACTCCTAGAAAGCATGAACACTGAAGCTTTCTTT.